Sequencing of this T cell receptor (beta chain) was carried out in a study of T cell responses to AZD1222 COVID-19 vaccine. Germline loops: CDR1 SGDLS, CDR2 YYNGEE. The CDR3 is made up of 16 amino acids. V was shortened by 0 bases and J by 0 bases, with 10 bases between the two germline ends. Profiling relied on immunoSEQ multiplex PCR, and the TCRdb table lists in-frame clones only, not all of them. The sample contains some 97,000 clones, about 93% of which appear only once. This TCR was sampled from an adult in good health. The sample was peripheral blood, taken on day 0 of AZD1222 vaccination. This chain uses TRBV9 with TRBJ2-1; D is undetermined. As DNA, the CDR3 is TGTGCCAGCAGCGTAGCGGGTGGTAGCTCCTACAATGAGCAGTTCTTC. This translates into CASSVAGGSSYNEQFF.